The 32 T cell receptor beta chains given below trace back to one sample, sequenced in a study of blood T cells in healthy people across ages. The use of a sample-barcoded 5' primer and a J-beta primer mix characterized a second PCR of roughly 6 to 11 cycles. TCRdb recomputed calls from the 5' RACE reads with MiXCR, one row per CDR3 protein. Of roughly 1,000,000 distinct CDR3 sequences detected, approximately 25% appear once; the ten largest clones hold about 0.8%. The sample also formed part of further work on T cells of mothers and their children.

The specimen sequenced was blood. The origin of the receptors is a girl aged 2 to 10 in good health.

This chain links TRBV6-5 with TRBJ2-3; D ambiguous. The V gene lost 3 bases and the J gene lost 0 bases, with 13 bases spanning the gap. This CDR3 contains 16 residues. CDR1 MNHEY and CDR2 SVGAGI come from the germline V gene. This CDR3 reads CASSYSVTPSTDTQYF. The DNA of the CDR3 is TGTGCCAGCAGTTATAGTGTCACACCTAGCACAGATACGCAGTATTTT.

This clonotype was seen more than once but under ten times. The gene calls are TRBV5-5 and TRBJ1-6; D unresolved. The V gene's germline CDR1 is SGHKS and CDR2 YYEKEE (reference sequence). The CDR3 sequence is 13 residues long. V shed 4 bases and J shed 8 bases, with 10 bases lying between them. The CDR3 coding sequence is TGTGCCAGCAGCACGTTCTCGGATTCACCCCTCCACTTT. Protein: CASSTFSDSPLHF.

The chain uses TRBV7-9 and TRBJ1-4, with a weak D call TRBD1 (6 bases). The CDR3 extends over 16 amino acids. V lost 2 bases and J 4 bases, leaving 14 bases between the germline ends. CDR1 and CDR2 from the germline V gene are SEHNR and FQNEAQ (reference sequence). The CDR3 is CASSLWGGHHNEKLFF. CDR3 DNA: TGTGCCAGCAGCTTATGGGGGGGACACCATAATGAAAAACTGTTTTTT.

This clonotype was counted between two and nine times. The chain uses TRBV12-3 or TRBV12-4 and TRBJ2-5, with D perhaps matching TRBD1 or TRBD2 (6 bases each). The CDR3 spans 16 residues. V gave up 6 bases and J gave up 5 bases, with 22 bases separating them. The DNA for the CDR3 is TGTGCCAGCAGACCCCAAGTGGGGGGCGCGGAGGAGACCCAGTACTTC. It yields the protein CASRPQVGGAEETQYF.

This clonotype was seen a few times. This chain uses TRBV28 with TRBJ2-7; D remains ambiguous. The CDR3 is made up of 14 amino acids. The germline V and J ends were trimmed by 5 bases and 2 bases, with 13 bases remaining between them. Germline lookup yields CDR1 MDHEN and CDR2 SYDVKM. CDR3: CASSHTLQPYEQYF. The CDR3 DNA is TGTGCCAGCAGTCACACCCTACAGCCCTACGAGCAGTACTTC. Full variable domain (missing parts from reference TRBV28 and TRBJ2-7): DVKVTQSSRYLVKRTGEKVFLECVQDMDHENMFWYRQDPGLGLRLIYFSYDVKMKEKGDIPEGYSVSREKKERFSLILESASTNQTSMYLCASSHTLQPYEQYFGPGTRLTVT.

This clonotype was seen only a few times. The CDR3 DNA reads as TGTGCCAGCAGCTTGGCCCCGGGACTAGGAGATACGCAGTATTTT. Protein sequence: CASSLAPGLGDTQYF. The chain employs TRBV5-5 and TRBJ2-3; TRBD2 agrees at 8 bases. The ends lost 0 bases at V and 5 bases at J; junction bases unmatched: 5. Germline V CDR1 and CDR2: SGHKS, YYEKEE (reference sequence). The CDR3 runs 15 residues.

The chain employs TRBV20-1 and TRBJ2-5; 8 bases are shared with TRBD2. The DNA end is a closer match to TRBJ2-7, so the J assignment may be wrong. The CDR3 spans 15 residues. CDR1 and CDR2 (germline): DFQATT, SNEGSKA (reference sequence). CDR3 residues: CSARDTSGPSYEQYF. In DNA form, the CDR3 reads TGCAGTGCTAGAGATACTAGCGGTCCCTCCTACGAGCAGTACTTC.

The chain employs TRBV7-9 and TRBJ1-1, with 11 nucleotides matching TRBD1. CDR3 length equals 16 residues. The J segment lost 3 bases and the V segment lost 5 bases, leaving 8 bases of the junction unmatched. In germline, CDR1 is SEHNR, CDR2 FQNEAQ (reference sequence). DNA of the CDR3: TGTGCCAGCAGCCCCGGACAGGGGGCGGGGGACACTGAAGCTTTCTTT. Protein: CASSPGQGAGDTEAFF.

This clonotype has more than one count but fewer than ten. The chain carries TRBV5-1 and TRBJ2-2; perhaps D is TRBD1 or TRBD2 (5 bases each). Trimming pared 5 bases from V and 7 bases from J, leaving 18 bases between. This CDR3 has 15 residues. The germline V gene has CDR1 SGHRS and CDR2 YFSETQ. DNA of the CDR3: TGCGCCAGCAGGCCGGGACCTTGGGGTGACGGGGAGCTGTTTTTT. Its translation is CASRPGPWGDGELFF.

This rearrangement joins TRBV4-1 to TRBJ2-5; 7 bases align to TRBD2. The J call may be in error: the DNA end matches TRBJ2-1 better. The CDR3 sequence is 13 residues long. From germline, CDR1 is MGHRA and CDR2 YSYEKL. The CDR3 reads CASTVGGPNEQFF. As DNA, the CDR3 is TGCGCCAGCACGGTGGGAGGGCCCAATGAGCAGTTCTTC.

The chain recombines TRBV6-5 with TRBJ2-5; 7 bases match TRBD2. J gave up 5 bases and V 6 bases, and 6 bases lay outside the gene matches. Looked up from germline, CDR1 is MNHEY and CDR2 is SVGAGI. The CDR3 contains 13 residues. The CDR3 loop reads CASSRSGKETQYF. The CDR3 nucleotides read TGTGCCAGCAGCCGGAGCGGGAAGGAGACCCAGTACTTC.

In the case of this clonotype: The CDR3 ends on some other residue instead of the conserved phenylalanine or tryptophan, so this is likely a read error. The chain has TRBV12-3 or TRBV12-4 and TRBJ2-1; D call uncertain. V lost 7 bases and J lost 0, with 13 bases in between. The length of the CDR3 is 15 residues. CDR3: CASISIRSSYNEQFV. CDR3 coding DNA: TGTGCCAGCATTTCCATTCGGAGCTCCTACAATGAGCAGTTCGTC.

Turning to this clonotype: No conserved phenylalanine or tryptophan ends this CDR3, so it is likely a read error. This sequence joins TRBV7-2 and TRBJ2-3; D is unresolved. The ends were cut back, 5 bases at V and 1 base at J, with 13 bases in the middle. Germline values: CDR1 SGHTA, CDR2 FQGNSA. This CDR3 contains 15 residues. CDR3 DNA: TGTGCCAGCAGCCGCTGGGTTGAAGGCACAGATACGCAGTATCTT. Protein sequence: CASSRWVEGTDTQYL.

The V and J genes are TRBV20-1 and TRBJ1-2; D unclear. V was cut by 3 bases and J by 8 bases, with 22 bases left in between. The germline CDR1 and CDR2 sequences are DFQATT and SNEGSKA (reference sequence). The CDR3 is 15 amino acids. The CDR3: CSASSAGTSTAGYTF. CDR3 DNA sequence: TGCAGTGCTAGCAGCGCTGGAACCTCAACTGCGGGCTACACCTTC.

V usage is TRBV12-3 or TRBV12-4 and J usage is TRBJ1-4, with D hard to call. This CDR3 has 13 residues. V was shortened by 6 bases and J by 9 bases, with 14 bases between the two germline ends. CDR3 residues: CASRPPGTQKLFF. In DNA form, the CDR3 reads TGTGCCAGCAGACCTCCGGGAACCCAAAAACTGTTTTTT.

This clonotype was detected ten times or more. The chain links TRBV4-3 to TRBJ1-5; a possible D gene is TRBD1 (5 bases). From germline, CDR1 is LGHNA and CDR2 YSLEER. Trimming stripped 0 bases from V and 5 bases from J, with 11 bases between. CDR3 length: 15 amino acids. The CDR3 region has the DNA TGCGCCAGCAGCCAAGAATGGACACTAGATCAGCCCCAGCATTTT. Encoded protein: CASSQEWTLDQPQHF.

The V gene is TRBV7-9, the J gene TRBJ2-5, with 8 positions matching TRBD2. With the DNA end fitting TRBJ2-1 better, the J assignment may be wrong. The germline gives CDR1 SEHNR, CDR2 FQNEAQ (reference sequence). CDR3 length: 14 residues. The CDR3 loop is CARASSAGGKEQFF. Here the CDR3 DNA reads TGTGCCAGGGCGTCAAGTGCGGGGGGTAAAGAGCAGTTCTTC.

The chain uses TRBV29-1 and TRBJ2-7, with D perhaps matching TRBD1 (6 bases). This CDR3 is built from 11 residues. V lost 3 bases and J 7 bases, leaving 10 bases between the germline ends. Per the germline V gene, CDR1 is SQVTM and CDR2 is ANQGSEA. The CDR3 region has the DNA TGCAGCGTTGATCAGGGGTGGGAGCAGTACTTC. It specifies CSVDQGWEQYF.

V gene TRBV12-5 combines with J gene TRBJ2-1; D is undetermined. V lost 4 bases and J 9 bases, leaving 10 bases between the germline ends. This CDR3 contains 12 residues. Germline V gives CDR1 LGHNT, CDR2 FRNRAP. CDR3 sequence (DNA): TGTGCTAGTGGTTCAGATTACCCTGAGCAGTTCTTC. Protein sequence: CASGSDYPEQFF.

In its sample, this clonotype was seen a few times. A read error may account for a junction end that differs from germline. The chain has TRBV20-1 and TRBJ2-5; D gene ambiguous. The germline V gene has CDR1 DFQATT and CDR2 SNEGSKA (reference sequence). CDR3 length: 13 amino acids. The CDR3 DNA reads TGCAGTGCCCGGCCGGTTAACCAGGAGACCCAGTACTTC. Amino acids: CSARPVNQETQYF.

This rearrangement joins TRBV12-3 or TRBV12-4 to TRBJ2-5; no firm D call. Trimming removed 2 bases from V and 5 bases from J, with 12 bases in between. This CDR3 is built from 14 residues. CDR3 loop: CASSLYGSRETQYF. Written as DNA, the CDR3 is TGTGCCAGCAGTTTATACGGCTCGCGGGAGACCCAGTACTTC.

For this clonotype: Likely a read error: the CDR3 ends without its conserved phenylalanine or tryptophan. V and J are TRBV20-1 and TRBJ2-7, with 15 bases identical to TRBD2. The CDR3 is made up of 15 amino acids. V gave up 3 bases and J gave up 6 bases; unmatched junction bases: 6. The germline gives CDR1 DFQATT, CDR2 SNEGSKA (reference sequence). Here the CDR3 reads CSARPGLAGGSEQYS. The DNA of the CDR3 is TGCAGTGCTAGGCCGGGACTAGCGGGGGGAAGCGAGCAGTACTCC.

This clonotype was detected only a few times. The CDR3 is CASGLARLDGGETQYF. CDR3 coding DNA: TGTGCTAGTGGTTTGGCCCGGTTGGACGGCGGAGAGACCCAGTACTTC. The chain recombines TRBV12-5 with TRBJ2-5; D is unresolved. The CDR3 consists of 16 residues. Germline CDR1 is LGHNT and CDR2 is FRNRAP. With 1 base removed from V and 4 bases from J, the gap between germline ends came to 16 bases.

This clonotype was seen more than once but under ten times. This sequence joins TRBV3-1 and TRBJ2-7; TRBD1 aligns across 10 bases. Germline CDR1 and CDR2: LGHDT and YNNKEL (reference sequence). CDR3 length equals 14 residues. J was trimmed by 6 bases and V by 9 bases; bases with no gene match: 11. Here the CDR3 DNA reads TGTGCCAGTTATGACAGGGGGCAGTCAGGCGAGCAGTACTTC. Amino acid sequence: CASYDRGQSGEQYF.

This clonotype has more than one count but fewer than ten. The CDR3 loop reads CASSFSQGRNQPQHF. CDR3 DNA sequence: TGTGCCAGCAGCTTCTCACAGGGGAGGAATCAGCCCCAGCATTTT. The genes are TRBV7-6 and TRBJ1-5; 7 positions agree with TRBD1. The trim removed 3 bases at V and 4 bases at J, leaving 6 bases unmatched. CDR3 size: 15 residues. Germline CDR1 reads SGHVS; CDR2 reads FNYEAQ.

This chain connects TRBV3-1 to TRBJ2-1; 11 bases match TRBD2. The CDR3 sequence is 15 residues long. J gave up 5 bases and V 5 bases, and 5 bases lay outside the gene matches. Looked up from germline, CDR1 is LGHDT and CDR2 is YNNKEL (reference sequence). This CDR3 reads CASSSLAGADNEQFF. CDR3 DNA sequence: TGTGCCAGCAGCTCACTAGCGGGAGCGGACAATGAGCAGTTCTTC.

The genes are TRBV20-1 and TRBJ2-1; 10 nucleotides line up with TRBD1. The CDR3 length is 14 residues. In germline, CDR1 is DFQATT, CDR2 SNEGSKA (reference sequence). Trimming took 5 bases from V and 6 from J; bases not matched to a gene: 7. CDR3 nucleotides: TGCAGTGCTCAACCGGGACAGGGGATCAATGAGCAGTTCTTC. Its protein is CSAQPGQGINEQFF.

This clonotype was seen a handful of times. This chain joins TRBV7-9 and TRBJ1-4; tentative D call: TRBD1 (5 bases). There are 15 residues in the CDR3. The V end lost 5 bases, the J end lost 3 bases, and 13 bases lay between the germline ends. Germline V gene sequence: CDR1 SEHNR, CDR2 FQNEAQ (reference sequence). The CDR3 sequence is CASSIYRPSNEKLFF. CDR3 DNA: TGTGCCAGCAGCATTTACAGGCCCTCTAATGAAAAACTGTTTTTT.

In this sample, this clonotype turned up a few times. The chain uses TRBV6-1 and TRBJ2-5, with TRBD2 matching 7 bases. The CDR3 sequence is 15 residues long. The germline CDR1 and CDR2 sequences are MNHNS and SASEGT. V lost 3 bases to trimming and J lost 2 bases; unmatched junction nucleotides: 6. The CDR3 nucleotides read TGTGCCAGCAGTGAGATGTTGGGGGGGCAAGAGACCCAGTACTTC. Translated: CASSEMLGGQETQYF.

This chain joins TRBV25-1 and TRBJ1-2, with TRBD1 matching over 7 bases. J was trimmed by 1 base and V by 3 bases; bases with no gene match: 5. Per germline, CDR1 MGHDK and CDR2 SYGVNS. The CDR3 has 15 amino acids. The DNA for the CDR3 is TGTGCCAGCAGTGAGGGACAGCACCTTAACTATGGCTACACCTTC. Protein sequence: CASSEGQHLNYGYTF.

The sample holds a few counts of this clonotype. The V gene is TRBV20-1, the J gene TRBJ2-4; 9 nucleotides match TRBD2. Germline V gene lookup returns CDR1 DFQATT and CDR2 SNEGSKA (reference sequence). Unmatched junction bases numbered 10, after V lost 8 bases and J lost 8 bases. There are 13 residues in the CDR3. In DNA, the CDR3 is TGCAGTACCGAAGCGGGGGGCGGGGACATTCAGTACTTC. Its protein product is CSTEAGGGDIQYF.

This clonotype has just a few counts. The J gene is TRBJ1-2, the V gene TRBV28; the D gene is possibly TRBD1 (5 bases). Trimming cost V 6 bases and J 10 bases, with 21 bases left between them. CDR1 and CDR2 from the germline V gene are MDHEN and SYDVKM. The CDR3 totals 14 residues. As DNA, the CDR3 is TGTGCCAGCAGCCTTGCCCCCGGAAGGGGACCCTACACCTTC. Residues: CASSLAPGRGPYTF.